This T cell receptor beta chain was profiled in a study of T-cell memory formation after mild COVID-19. Broader study findings: Still unconfirmed is whether the second-wave clones peaking on day 37 recognized SARS-CoV-2. Shrinking CD4+ clones were chiefly CM and EM; CD8+ ones were chiefly EMRA. The study detected some responding clones in pre-infection memory, suggesting cross-reactive memory joined.

It was 5'RACE with constant-segment primers that produced the TCR alpha and TCR beta cDNA libraries, which carried sample barcodes and UMIs. MiXCR, applied by TCRdb to the 5' RACE reads, yields one record per CDR3 protein. The sample carries 150,000 or so distinct CDR3 sequences, more than 12% recorded once. Only a few counts were recorded for this clonotype. What it recognizes is unknown. Sequenced input: PBMCs or a T cell subset sorted from them (not recorded which). This TCR was sampled from an adult woman who had mild COVID-19 (a few samples of this study predate the infection). Cell type and time point are not known.

The DNA of the CDR3 is TGTGCCAGCAGCTTGCTCGATTACGAGCAGTACTTC. It is translated as CASSLLDYEQYF. V usage is TRBV7-9 and J usage is TRBJ2-7; no clear D gene. The CDR3 consists of 12 residues. CDR1 and CDR2 (germline): SEHNR, FQNEAQ (reference sequence). V lost 3 bases, J lost 4 bases, and 7 bases lay in between.